This T cell receptor beta chain was obtained from a study of beta chain features in type 1 diabetes. On the study more broadly: Cell yields, gender and age were similar in healthy donors and patients.

The CDR3 has 12 residues. Germline V gives CDR1 SGHTS, CDR2 YDEGEE. Trimming removed 5 bases at V and 7 bases at J, with 12 bases between. This clone was picked up a small number of times. What it binds is unknown. Expressed TCRB transcripts got sequenced, as all isolated RNA was reverse transcribed. Sequencing was performed with immunoSEQ multiplex PCR; in TCRdb, only in-frame clones are kept and a portion is missing. The table shows some 140,000 clones, with roughly 10% occurring only once. Regarding the study as a whole: Type 1 diabetes patients showed fewer insertions and more deletions at VDJ junctions. Moderately but significantly shorter TCRB CDR3s were found in Type 1 diabetes patients in all four CD4+ subsets.

Material: central memory CD4+ T cells from blood. V gene TRBV5-8 combines with J gene TRBJ2-5; a possible D gene is TRBD1 (6 bases). This receptor was obtained from a man aged 25 to 40 with type 1 diabetes. The CDR3 coding sequence is TGTGCCAGCAGTCAAGAACAGGGGACCCAGTACTTC. Amino acids: CASSQEQGTQYF.